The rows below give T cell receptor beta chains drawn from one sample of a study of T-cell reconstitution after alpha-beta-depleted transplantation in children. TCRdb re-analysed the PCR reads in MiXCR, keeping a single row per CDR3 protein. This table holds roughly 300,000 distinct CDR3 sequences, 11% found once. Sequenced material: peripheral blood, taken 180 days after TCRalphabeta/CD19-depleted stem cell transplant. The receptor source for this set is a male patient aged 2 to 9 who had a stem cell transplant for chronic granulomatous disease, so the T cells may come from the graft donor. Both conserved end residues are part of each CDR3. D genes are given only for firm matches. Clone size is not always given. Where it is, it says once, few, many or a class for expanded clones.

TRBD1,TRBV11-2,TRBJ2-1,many,TGTGCCAGCAGCCCAACCGGGACAGGGAACAATGAGCAGTTCTTC,CASSPTGTGNNEQFF
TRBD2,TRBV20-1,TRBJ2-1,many,TGCAGTGCTCTTCCCCTAGCGGGCTCCTACAATGAGCAGTTCTTC,CSALPLAGSYNEQFF
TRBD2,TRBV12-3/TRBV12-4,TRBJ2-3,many,TGTGCCAGCAGTTTAGTACCCCTAGCGGGAGTCTCAGATACGCAGTATTTT,CASSLVPLAGVSDTQYF
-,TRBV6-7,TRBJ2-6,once,TGTGCCCGAAGCATCAGGGTGTACGGGGCCAACGTCCTGACTTTT,CARSIRVYGANVLTF
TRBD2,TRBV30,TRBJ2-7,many,TGTGCCTGGAGTGAAACTAGCGCCTACGAGCAGTACTTC,CAWSETSAYEQYF
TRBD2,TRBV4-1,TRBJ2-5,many,TGCGCCAGCAGCCAAACTAGCGGGGGGCCGTACCAAGAGACCCAGTACTTC,CASSQTSGGPYQETQYF
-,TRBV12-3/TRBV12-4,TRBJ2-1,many,TGTGCCAGCAGCTATTGGGGAAGGGGTGGCAATGAGCAGTTCTTC,CASSYWGRGGNEQFF
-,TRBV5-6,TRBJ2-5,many,TGTGCCAGCAGCTTGGTTCAGGTACAAGAGACCCAGTACTTC,CASSLVQVQETQYF
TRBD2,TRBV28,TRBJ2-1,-,TGTGCCAGCAGTTTACGTCTAGCGGCCCATGAGCAGTCCTTC,CASSLRLAAHEQSF
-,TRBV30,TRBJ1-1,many,TGTGCCTGGAGTGTTACCGGGGCGATGAGCACTGAAGCTTTCTTT,CAWSVTGAMSTEAFF
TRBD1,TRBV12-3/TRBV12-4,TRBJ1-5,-,TGTGCCAGCAGTTTTATTGCGGGACAGGGAAATCAGCCCCAGCATTTT,CASSFIAGQGNQPQHF
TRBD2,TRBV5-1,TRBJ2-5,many,TGCGCCAGCAGCTTGGACAGGTGGGACTACCGGTTTCAAGAGACCCAGTACTTC,CASSLDRWDYRFQETQYF
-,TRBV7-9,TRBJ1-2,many,TGTGCCAGCAGCCCGGGAGGCTATGGCTACACCTTC,CASSPGGYGYTF
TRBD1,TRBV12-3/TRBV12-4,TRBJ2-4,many,TGTGCCAGCAGTCCCATGGGACAGACGCGGTTTGGCATTCAGTACTTC,CASSPMGQTRFGIQYF
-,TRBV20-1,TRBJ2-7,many,TGCAGTGCTTCGACCTACAGGACTACTAGCTACGAGCAGTACTTC,CSASTYRTTSYEQYF
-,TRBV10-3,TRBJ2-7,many,TGTGCCATCAGTGAGTCTCCGGTCTCTAGCTCCTACGAGCAGTACTTC,CAISESPVSSSYEQYF